This T cell receptor (beta chain) was sequenced in a study of cytotoxic CD8 clonotypes in ibrutinib-treated CLL. The CDR3 consists of 15 residues. CDR1 and CDR2 (germline): SGHNT, YYREEE (reference sequence). Trimming shortened V by 2 bases and J by 3 bases, and 15 bases separated the two germline ends. Assay used: immunoSEQ multiplex PCR; TCRdb lists only in-frame clones, some missing. The sample has about 74,000 clones; over 75% are singletons. V is TRBV5-4 and J is TRBJ2-7, with D possibly being TRBD2 (6 bases). The clonotype comes from a human donor with chronic lymphocytic leukemia. The sequencing used PBMCs, collected at disease progression, from a patient treated with ibrutinib. The CDR3 region has the DNA TGTGCCAGCAGCTTCGATGCTGGGCGGGGCTACGAGCAGTACTTC. Translated, it gives CASSFDAGRGYEQYF.